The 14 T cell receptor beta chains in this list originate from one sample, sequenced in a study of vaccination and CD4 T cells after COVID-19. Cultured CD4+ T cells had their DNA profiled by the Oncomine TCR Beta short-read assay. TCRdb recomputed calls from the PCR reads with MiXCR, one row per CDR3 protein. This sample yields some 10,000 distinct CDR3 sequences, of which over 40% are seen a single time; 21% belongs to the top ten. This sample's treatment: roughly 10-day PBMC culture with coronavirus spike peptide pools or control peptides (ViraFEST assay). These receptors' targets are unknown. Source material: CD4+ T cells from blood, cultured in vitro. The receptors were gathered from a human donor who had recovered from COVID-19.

The DNA for the CDR3 is TGTGCCAGCAGCACACCGGGACAGGGGGCCTCTAGCTCCTACGAGCAGTACTTC. Translating it yields CASSTPGQGASSSYEQYF. This chain links TRBV2 with TRBJ2-7, with 12 bases that match TRBD1. The J segment lost 0 bases and the V segment lost 6 bases, leaving 12 bases of the junction unmatched. The CDR3 loop spans 18 amino acids. Germline V gives CDR1 SNHLY, CDR2 FYNNEI.

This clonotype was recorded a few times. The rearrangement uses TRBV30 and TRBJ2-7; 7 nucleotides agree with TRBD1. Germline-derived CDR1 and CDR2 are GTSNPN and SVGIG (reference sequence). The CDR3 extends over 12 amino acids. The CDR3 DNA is TGTGCGGGGACAGTGACCCACTACGAGCAGTACTTC. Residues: CAGTVTHYEQYF. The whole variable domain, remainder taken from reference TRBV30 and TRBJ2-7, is SQTIHQWPATLVQPVGSPLSLECTVEGTSNPNLYWYRQAAGRGLQLLFYSVGIGQISSEVPQNLSASRPQDRQFILSSKKLLLSDSGFYLCAGTVTHYEQYFGPGTRLTVT.

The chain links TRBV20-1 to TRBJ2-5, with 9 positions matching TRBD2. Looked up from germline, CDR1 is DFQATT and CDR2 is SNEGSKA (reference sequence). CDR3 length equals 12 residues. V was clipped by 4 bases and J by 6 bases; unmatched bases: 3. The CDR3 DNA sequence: TGCAGTGCTAAACTAGCGGGCCAGACCCAGTACTTC. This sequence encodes CSAKLAGQTQYF.

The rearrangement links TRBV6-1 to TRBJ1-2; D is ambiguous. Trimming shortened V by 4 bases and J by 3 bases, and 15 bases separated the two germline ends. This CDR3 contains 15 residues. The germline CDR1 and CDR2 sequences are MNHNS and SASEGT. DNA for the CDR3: TGTGCCAGCAGTGCCAGCCCCGTGTACGACTATGGCTACACCTTC. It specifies CASSASPVYDYGYTF.

The CDR3 DNA reads TGTGCCAGCAGTCTACAGGGGGCCAGCAATCAGCCCCAGCATTTT. Translating gives CASSLQGASNQPQHF. The chain combines TRBV27 with TRBJ1-5; TRBD1 matches 9 bases. This CDR3 has 15 amino acids. The germline V gene has CDR1 MNHEY and CDR2 SMNVEV (reference sequence). Trimming at V came to 5 bases and at J to 1 base, leaving 3 bases not matched to a gene.

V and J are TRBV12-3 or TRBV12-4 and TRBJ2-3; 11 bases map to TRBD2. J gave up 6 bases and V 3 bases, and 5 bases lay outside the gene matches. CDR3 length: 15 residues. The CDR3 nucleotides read TGTGCCAGCAGTTTTAGCGGGGGGGCCATGGATACGCAGTATTTT. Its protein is CASSFSGGAMDTQYF.

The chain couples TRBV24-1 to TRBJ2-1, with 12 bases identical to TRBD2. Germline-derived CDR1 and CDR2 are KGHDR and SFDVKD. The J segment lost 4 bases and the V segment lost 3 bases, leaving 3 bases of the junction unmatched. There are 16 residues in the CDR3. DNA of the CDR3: TGTGCCACCAGTGATAACCTAGCGGGGGGGTACAATGAGCAGTTCTTC. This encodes CATSDNLAGGYNEQFF.

This CDR3 reads CASRHTGLSYEQYF. In nucleotides, the CDR3 is TGTGCCAGCAGGCATACGGGGCTCTCCTACGAGCAGTACTTC. The chain has TRBV12-3 or TRBV12-4 and TRBJ2-7; D may match TRBD1 or TRBD2 (5 bases each). The CDR3 length is 14 residues. V lost 6 bases, J lost 0 bases, and 12 bases lay in between.

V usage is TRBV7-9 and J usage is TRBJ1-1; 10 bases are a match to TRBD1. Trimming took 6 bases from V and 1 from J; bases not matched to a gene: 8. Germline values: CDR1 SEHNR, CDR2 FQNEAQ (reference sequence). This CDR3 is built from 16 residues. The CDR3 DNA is TGTGCCAGCAGGGGGGGGACAGGGGTCAAGAACACTGAAGCTTTCTTT. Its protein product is CASRGGTGVKNTEAFF.

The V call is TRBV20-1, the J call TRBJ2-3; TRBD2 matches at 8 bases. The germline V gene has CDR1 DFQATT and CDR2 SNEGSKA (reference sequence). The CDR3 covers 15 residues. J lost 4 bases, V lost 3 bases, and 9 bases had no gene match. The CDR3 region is CSARRGGIVADTQYF. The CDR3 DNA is TGCAGTGCTAGGCGCGGGGGGATCGTGGCAGATACGCAGTATTTT.

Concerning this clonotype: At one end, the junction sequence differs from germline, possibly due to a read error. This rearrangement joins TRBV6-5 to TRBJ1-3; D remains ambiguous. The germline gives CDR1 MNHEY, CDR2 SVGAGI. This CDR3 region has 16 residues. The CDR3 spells CASSNSKVSPGNTIYF. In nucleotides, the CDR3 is TGTGCCAGCAGTAACTCCAAGGTTTCCCCAGGAAACACCATATATTTT.

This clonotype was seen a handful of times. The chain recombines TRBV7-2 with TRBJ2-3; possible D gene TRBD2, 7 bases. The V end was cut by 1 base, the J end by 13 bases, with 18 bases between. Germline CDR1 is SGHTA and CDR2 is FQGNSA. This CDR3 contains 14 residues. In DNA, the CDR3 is TGTGCCAGCAGCTTAGACGGTTTGAAGGGGGGGAAGTATTTT. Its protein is CASSLDGLKGGKYF.

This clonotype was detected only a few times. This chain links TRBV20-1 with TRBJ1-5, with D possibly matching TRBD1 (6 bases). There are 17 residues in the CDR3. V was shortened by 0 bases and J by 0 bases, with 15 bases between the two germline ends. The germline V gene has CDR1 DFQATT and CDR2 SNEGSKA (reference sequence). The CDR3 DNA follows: TGCAGTGCTAGAGATCAAGGACAGTCCTATAGCAATCAGCCCCAGCATTTT. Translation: CSARDQGQSYSNQPQHF.

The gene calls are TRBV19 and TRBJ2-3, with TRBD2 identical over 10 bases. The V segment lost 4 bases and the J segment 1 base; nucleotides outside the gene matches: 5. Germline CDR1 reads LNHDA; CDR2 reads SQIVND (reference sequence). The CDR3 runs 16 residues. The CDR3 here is CASSTSGGVGTDTQYF. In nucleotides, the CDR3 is TGTGCCAGTAGTACCAGCGGGGGGGTGGGCACAGATACGCAGTATTTT.